These 28 T cell receptor beta chains were all obtained from the same sample, sequenced in a study of CD8+ T cells in alopecia areata. Investigators isolated RNA and reverse transcribed it into cDNA to act as the sequencing template. TCRdb's copy holds only in-frame clones and misses some; the assay was immunoSEQ multiplex PCR. The top ten clones hold 5.7% of a sample with approximately 89,000 clones, roughly 50% of them seen once. The sequenced material came from NKG2D-high CD8+ T cells sorted from blood. All receptors come from a human donor with alopecia areata.

In its sample, this clone was seen a few times. The V call is TRBV28, the J call TRBJ2-3; D gene uncertain. Germline values: CDR1 MDHEN, CDR2 SYDVKM. The CDR3 runs 12 residues. V lost 4 bases to trimming and J lost 7 bases, with 9 bases between them. The DNA of the CDR3 is TGTGCCAGCAGTTCCACCGCACATACGCAGTATTTT. It encodes CASSSTAHTQYF.

V is TRBV11-2 and J is TRBJ2-1, with D possibly being TRBD2 (6 bases). V was pared by 7 bases and J by 5 bases, with 15 bases between. Looked up from germline, CDR1 is SGHAT and CDR2 is FQNNGV. The CDR3 totals 14 residues. The CDR3 DNA is TGTGCCAGCACCCATCCGGGAGCGGACAATGAGCAGTTCTTC. It codes for CASTHPGADNEQFF.

By sample fraction, this clone is medium-sized. The chain uses TRBV11-2 and TRBJ2-1; 9 bases align to TRBD1. This CDR3 contains 15 residues. Germline trimming cut 1 base from V and 8 bases from J; bases unmatched to any gene: 6. In germline, CDR1 is SGHAT, CDR2 FQNNGV. The CDR3 here is CASSLAGTGRDEQFF. The CDR3, as DNA: TGTGCCAGCAGCTTAGCCGGGACAGGGCGCGATGAGCAGTTCTTC.

The chain links TRBV27 to TRBJ1-3, with D unresolved. Trimming shortened V by 0 bases and J by 0 bases, and 3 bases separated the two germline ends. CDR1 is MNHEY and CDR2 is SMNVEV in the germline V gene (reference sequence). This CDR3 has 14 residues. The CDR3 reads CASSLSRSGNTIYF. DNA for the CDR3: TGTGCCAGCAGTTTATCGCGCTCTGGAAACACCATATATTTT.

The V gene is TRBV29-1, the J gene TRBJ1-2; 8 bases map to TRBD1. The CDR3 extends over 16 amino acids. Losses at the gene ends were 0 bases for V and 8 bases for J; bases not matched to a gene: 14. Looked up from germline, CDR1 is SQVTM and CDR2 is ANQGSEA. The CDR3 nucleotides are TGCAGCGTTGAAGACGGCCCGGACAGGGAGATCGGCGGCTACACCTTC. Amino acids: CSVEDGPDREIGGYTF.

This chain joins TRBV29-1 and TRBJ2-5; TRBD1 or TRBD2 may be the D gene (6 bases each). Trimming stripped 6 bases from V and 5 bases from J, with 22 bases between. The germline V gene encodes CDR1 SQVTM and CDR2 ANQGSEA. The CDR3 is 15 residues long. CDR3 DNA sequence: TGCAGCGTAAAGGGGGGAGCTCCACTTCTGGAGACCCAGTACTTC. Translating it yields CSVKGGAPLLETQYF.

The sample holds a few counts of this clone. The chain employs TRBV14 and TRBJ1-1; D unclear. The CDR3 spans 13 residues. Germline V gene data show CDR1 as SGHDN and CDR2 as FVKESK. Trimming stripped 4 bases from V and 2 bases from J, with 8 bases between. The CDR3 loop reads CASSRVGNTEAFF. The CDR3 DNA follows: TGTGCCAGCAGCCGAGTAGGAAACACTGAAGCTTTCTTT.

This clone was seen a few times. The rearrangement links TRBV11-2 to TRBJ2-7, with 7 bases matching TRBD2. Trimming removed 4 bases from V and 2 bases from J; junction bases left unmatched: 8. There are 15 residues in the CDR3. The germline V gene encodes CDR1 SGHAT and CDR2 FQNNGV. The CDR3 region has the DNA TGTGCCAGCAGCTACGCTAGCGGCCCTACCTACGAGCAGTACTTC. It specifies CASSYASGPTYEQYF.

This chain's CDR3 is CASTQAGVDGYTF. DNA of the CDR3: TGTGCCAGCACCCAAGCGGGAGTCGACGGCTACACCTTC. This chain links TRBV27 with TRBJ1-2, with D unresolved. The CDR3 is 13 amino acids. CDR1 and CDR2 (germline): MNHEY, SMNVEV (reference sequence). The V end lost 7 bases, the J end lost 8 bases, and 17 bases lay between the germline ends.

The J gene is TRBJ2-7, the V gene TRBV27, with TRBD2 matching over 7 bases. Trimming at V came to 6 bases and at J to 3 bases, leaving 2 bases not matched to a gene. This CDR3 spans 12 amino acids. Germline V gene data show CDR1 as MNHEY and CDR2 as SMNVEV (reference sequence). In DNA, the CDR3 is TGTGCCAGCAGCCCGGGGGGCTACGAGCAGTACTTC. Its protein product is CASSPGGYEQYF.

This clone was seen a handful of times. V gene TRBV29-1 combines with J gene TRBJ2-2; 7 bases line up with TRBD2. The CDR3 loop spans 13 amino acids. Germline V gene lookup returns CDR1 SQVTM and CDR2 ANQGSEA. The trim removed 4 bases at V and 6 bases at J, leaving 5 bases unmatched. Written as DNA, the CDR3 is TGCAGCGTTGCGTTGGGAGGGGCCGGGGAGCTGTTTTTT. It translates to CSVALGGAGELFF.

This clone has a handful of counts. The V call is TRBV28, the J call TRBJ2-3, with 8 bases lining up with TRBD2. Trimming took 1 base from V and 6 from J; bases not matched to a gene: 9. CDR1 and CDR2 (germline): MDHEN, SYDVKM. This CDR3 spans 16 amino acids. The DNA for the CDR3 is TGTGCCAGCAGTTTATTAGCGGGGCTGAATATGGATACGCAGTATTTT. This codes for CASSLLAGLNMDTQYF. Combining the CDR3 with reference TRBV28 and TRBJ2-3 gives the whole variable domain DVKVTQSSRYLVKRTGEKVFLECVQDMDHENMFWYRQDPGLGLRLIYFSYDVKMKEKGDIPEGYSVSREKKERFSLILESASTNQTSMYLCASSLLAGLNMDTQYFGPGTRLTVL.

The rearrangement uses TRBV11-2 and TRBJ1-1; D possibly corresponds to TRBD1 (5 bases). This CDR3 is 18 amino acids long. Germline V gene sequence: CDR1 SGHAT, CDR2 FQNNGV. V was shortened by 0 bases and J by 1 base, with 18 bases between the two germline ends. The CDR3 region has the DNA TGTGCCAGCAGCTTAGACGGGGCAGGGAGAGAGGGGAACACTGAAGCTTTCTTT. Amino acid sequence: CASSLDGAGREGNTEAFF. Full variable domain (remainder filled in from reference TRBV11-2 and TRBJ1-1): EAGVAQSPRYKIIEKRQSVAFWCNPISGHATLYWYQQILGQGPKLLIQFQNNGVVDDSQLPKDRFSAERLKGVDSTLKIQPAKLEDSAVYLCASSLDGAGREGNTEAFFGQGTRLTVV.

The chain employs TRBV5-1 and TRBJ2-1; D may match TRBD1 or TRBD2 (6 bases each). CDR3 size: 12 residues. V lost 8 bases to trimming and J lost 8 bases, with 14 bases between them. CDR1 and CDR2 from the germline V gene are SGHRS and YFSETQ. As DNA, the CDR3 is TGCGCCAGACTGGGGGGCGCGGATGAGCAGTTCTTC. Amino acids: CARLGGADEQFF.

There are a few counts of this clone. This rearrangement joins TRBV16 to TRBJ2-1; D unresolved. CDR3 length: 12 amino acids. The V gene's germline CDR1 is KGHSY and CDR2 FQNENV. The ends were cut back, 2 bases at V and 11 bases at J, with 10 bases in the middle. DNA for the CDR3: TGTGCCAGCAGCCAAGGCGGTCACAAGCAGTTCTTC. Translation gives CASSQGGHKQFF. Full variable domain (rest looked up from reference TRBV16 and TRBJ2-1): GEEVAQTPKHLVRGEGQKAKLYCAPIKGHSYVFWYQQVLKNEFKFLISFQNENVFDETGMPKERFSAKCLPNSPCSLEIQATKLEDSAVYFCASSQGGHKQFFGPGTRLTVL.

The chain employs TRBV6-5 and TRBJ2-5; no definite D call. Germline lookup yields CDR1 MNHEY and CDR2 SVGAGI. This CDR3 is built from 14 residues. Between the trimmed V and J ends, which lost 6 bases and 5 bases, there was a span of 16 bases. This CDR3 reads CASSPSSSLETQYF. The CDR3 region has the DNA TGTGCCAGCAGCCCCAGTAGCAGTCTGGAGACCCAGTACTTC.

The chain recombines TRBV4-1 with TRBJ2-5; D ambiguous. V was pared by 3 bases and J by 3 bases, with 5 bases between. The length of the CDR3 is 12 residues. CDR1 is MGHRA, CDR2 YSYEKL, per germline. CDR3: CASSHQEETQYF. The CDR3 region has the DNA TGCGCCAGCAGCCACCAGGAAGAGACCCAGTACTTC.

This clone occurred a few times. The chain has TRBV29-1 and TRBJ2-7; no reliable D call. Germline CDR1 SQVTM, CDR2 ANQGSEA. The CDR3 consists of 12 residues. Trimming left V 7 bases short and J 5 bases short, with 15 bases between. The chain's CDR3 is CSASTYRDEQYF. CDR3 bases: TGCAGCGCCTCGACCTACCGGGACGAGCAGTACTTC.

The chain has TRBV6-6 and TRBJ1-2; D is undetermined. The CDR3 loop spans 12 amino acids. The V gene lost 6 bases and the J gene lost 2 bases, with 7 bases spanning the gap. In germline, CDR1 is MNHNY, CDR2 SVGAGI (reference sequence). The CDR3: CASSPDNYGYTF. In nucleotides, the CDR3 is TGTGCCAGCAGCCCTGACAACTATGGCTACACCTTC.

J is TRBJ2-1 and V is TRBV14, with unresolved D. Trimming pared 6 bases from V and 3 bases from J, leaving 12 bases between. Germline loops: CDR1 SGHDN, CDR2 FVKESK. The CDR3 has 14 amino acids. The chain's CDR3 is CASSLTGYYNEQFF. CDR3 bases: TGTGCCAGCAGTCTTACTGGATACTACAATGAGCAGTTCTTC.

This clone has more than one count but fewer than ten. The chain has TRBV29-1 and TRBJ2-7; D remains ambiguous. CDR1 SQVTM and CDR2 ANQGSEA come from the germline V gene. The CDR3 sequence is 11 residues long. The germline V and J ends were trimmed by 0 bases and 5 bases, with 5 bases remaining between them. Written as DNA, the CDR3 is TGCAGCGTTGAAGATGAGAACGAGCAGTACTTC. The encoded protein is CSVEDENEQYF.

The CDR3, as DNA: TGTGCCAGCAGAGAACTCGGGCGCACAGATACGCAGTATTTT. Translating gives CASRELGRTDTQYF. The gene calls are TRBV5-4 and TRBJ2-3; D remains unclear. V was shortened by 5 bases and J by 1 base, with 11 bases between the two germline ends. The CDR3 runs to 14 residues. In germline, CDR1 is SGHNT, CDR2 YYREEE (reference sequence).

The rearrangement joins TRBV6-5 to TRBJ2-1; TRBD2 is a possible D gene (5 bases). This CDR3 spans 13 amino acids. The V and J ends lost 6 bases and 6 bases respectively, with 12 bases between them. Germline V gene lookup returns CDR1 MNHEY and CDR2 SVGAGI. Written as DNA, the CDR3 is TGTGCCAGCAGGCCCGTCGGGGTCAATGAGCAGTTCTTC. Translating gives CASRPVGVNEQFF.

There are a few counts of this clone. The same CDR3 also results from other DNA sequences found in this sample. V and J are TRBV30 and TRBJ1-5; no reliable D call. The germline V gene encodes CDR1 GTSNPN and CDR2 SVGIG (reference sequence). The V end was cut by 2 bases, the J end by 1 base, with 6 bases between. The CDR3 is made up of 13 amino acids. CDR3 residues: CAWSTGSNQPQHF. The DNA of the CDR3 is TGTGCCTGGAGTACTGGGAGCAATCAGCCCCAGCATTTT.

J is TRBJ2-1 and V is TRBV2; D possibly uses TRBD1 or TRBD2 (6 bases each). This CDR3 contains 14 residues. CDR1 is SNHLY and CDR2 is FYNNEI in the germline V gene. With 6 bases removed from V and 8 bases from J, the gap between germline ends came to 17 bases. The CDR3 sequence is CASRGGTGKDEQFF. The DNA of the CDR3 is TGTGCCAGCAGGGGGGGTACAGGGAAGGATGAGCAGTTCTTC. The variable domain in full, completed from reference TRBV2 and TRBJ2-1, reads EPEVTQTPSHQVTQMGQEVILRCVPISNHLYFYWYRQILGQKVEFLVSFYNNEISEKSEIFDDQFSVERPDGSNFTLKIRSTKLEDSAMYFCASRGGTGKDEQFFGPGTRLTVL.

This clone was detected many times. The chain carries TRBV19 and TRBJ2-7; D is perhaps TRBD1 (5 bases). Germline V gene sequence: CDR1 LNHDA, CDR2 SQIVND (reference sequence). This CDR3 contains 13 residues. V was clipped by 5 bases and J by 2 bases, with 10 bases between them. The CDR3 nucleotides read TGTGCCAGTAGTGCGACAGTTCCCTACGAGCAGTACTTC. Translating it yields CASSATVPYEQYF.

The gene calls are TRBV29-1 and TRBJ1-4, with a possible D match to TRBD1 (6 bases). The germline V gene has CDR1 SQVTM and CDR2 ANQGSEA. The CDR3 runs 13 residues. V was clipped by 8 bases and J by 7 bases, with 17 bases between them. DNA for the CDR3: TGCAGCAGCGACAGGAAAGAGGGTGAAAAACTGTTTTTT. This translates into CSSDRKEGEKLFF.

The rearrangement links TRBV4-1 to TRBJ2-5, with D uncertain. CDR1 is MGHRA, CDR2 YSYEKL, per germline. CDR3 size: 14 residues. The V gene lost 0 bases and the J gene lost 0 bases, with 5 bases spanning the gap. The CDR3 DNA reads as TGCGCCAGCAGCCAAGATTACGACCAAGAGACCCAGTACTTC. Translation gives CASSQDYDQETQYF.